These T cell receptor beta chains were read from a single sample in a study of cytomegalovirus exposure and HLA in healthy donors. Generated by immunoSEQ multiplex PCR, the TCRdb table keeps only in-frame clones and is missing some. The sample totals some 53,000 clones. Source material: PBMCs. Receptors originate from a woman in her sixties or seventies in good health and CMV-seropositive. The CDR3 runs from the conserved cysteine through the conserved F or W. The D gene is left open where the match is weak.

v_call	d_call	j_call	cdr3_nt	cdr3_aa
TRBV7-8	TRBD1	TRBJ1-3	TGTGCCAGCAGCTATAAGGGGACAGGAGATGGGAATGGAAACACCATATATTTT	CASSYKGTGDGNGNTIYF
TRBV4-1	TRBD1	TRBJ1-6	TGCGCCAGCAGCACCCGGGACAGAGATAATTCACCCCTCCACTTT	CASSTRDRDNSPLHF
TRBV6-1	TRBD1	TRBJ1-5	TGTGCCAGCACCACGGGACAGGTCGGCCAGCCCCAGCATTTT	CASTTGQVGQPQHF
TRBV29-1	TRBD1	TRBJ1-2	TGCAGCGGCGGACAGGGCTATGGCTACACCTTC	CSGGQGYGYTF
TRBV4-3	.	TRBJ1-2	TGCGCCAGCAGCCGACAGGTACCGGGTGGCTACACCTTC	CASSRQVPGGYTF
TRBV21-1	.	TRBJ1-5	TGTGCCAGCAGCAGGCCCAGGGCGGTTGTTGACAATCAGCCCCAGCATTTT	CASSRPRAVVDNQPQHF
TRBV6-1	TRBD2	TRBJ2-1	TGTGCCAGCAGTGACTACACTAGCGGGGGTGACAATGAGCAGTTCTTC	CASSDYTSGGDNEQFF
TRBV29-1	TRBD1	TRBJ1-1	TGCAGCGTTGAATCCTTTAGGGGACAGGGAACTGAAGCTTTCTTT	CSVESFRGQGTEAFF
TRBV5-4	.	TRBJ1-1	TGTGCCAGCAGCTCGGGGACTAACACTGAAGCTTTCTTT	CASSSGTNTEAFF
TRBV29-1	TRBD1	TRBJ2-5	TGCAGCGTGGGGACAGGGGGCCAAGAGACCCAGTACTTC	CSVGTGGQETQYF
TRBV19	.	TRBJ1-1	TGTGCCAGTAGTATAGACAGGGACACTGAAGATTTCTTT	CASSIDRDTEDFF
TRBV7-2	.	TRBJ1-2	TGTGCCAGCAGCTTAAATACAGGGCAGATTAGTGGCTACACCTTC	CASSLNTGQISGYTF
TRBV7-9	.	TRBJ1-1	TGTGCCAGCAGATCAGAGAGGTTCGGACGGACAAACACTGAAGCTTTCTTT	CASRSERFGRTNTEAFF
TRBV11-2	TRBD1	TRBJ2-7	TGTGCCAGCAGCTTAGGGGACAGGGCACATTCCGAGCAGTACTTC	CASSLGDRAHSEQYF
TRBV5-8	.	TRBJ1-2	TGTGCCAGCAGCTTGGGTCAGGTGCCATATGGCTACACCTTC	CASSLGQVPYGYTF
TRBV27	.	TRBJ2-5	TGTGCCAGCAGGCGGGGGCTAGGGGGGCAAGAGACCCAGTACTTC	CASRRGLGGQETQYF
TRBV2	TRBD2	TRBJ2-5	TGTGCCAGCACCCTGCCGGCTAGCGGGGGGGGCGAGACCCAGTACTTC	CASTLPASGGGETQYF
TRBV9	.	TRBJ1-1	TGTGCCAGCAGCAAACCTAGGGGCACTGAAGCTTTCTTT	CASSKPRGTEAFF
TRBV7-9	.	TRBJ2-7	TGTGCCAGCAGCTTATATTTAGGCGGCAACAACGAGCAGTACTTC	CASSLYLGGNNEQYF
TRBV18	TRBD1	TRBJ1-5	TGTGCCAGCTCACGGGACAGCAGCAATCAGCCCCAGCATTTT	CASSRDSSNQPQHF
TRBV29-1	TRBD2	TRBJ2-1	TGCAGCGTTCCACACCGGTCAAGAGCGGGGAGCTCCGACAATGAGCAGTTCTTC	CSVPHRSRAGSSDNEQFF
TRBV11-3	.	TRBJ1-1	TGTGCCAGCAGCCCCAGCTTCTCGGGGGAATGGGCTTTCTTT	CASSPSFSGEWAFF
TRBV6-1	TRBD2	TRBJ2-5	TGTGCCAGCAGTGTTTTAGCGGGGGGGCAAGAGACCCAGTACTTC	CASSVLAGGQETQYF
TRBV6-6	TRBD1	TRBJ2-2	TGTGCCAGCAGGGCCCAGGGGGTTAACACCGGGGAGCTGTTTTTT	CASRAQGVNTGELFF
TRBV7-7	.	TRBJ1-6	TGTGCTAGCAGCTGGGGGGATAATTCACCCCTCCACTTT	CASSWGDNSPLHF
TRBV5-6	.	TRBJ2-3	TGTGCCAGCAGCCCTACCCCTAGCACAGATACGCAGTATTTT	CASSPTPSTDTQYF
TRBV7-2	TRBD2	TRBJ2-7	TGTGCCAGCAGCTTAGGAGAGCTAGCGGGGGGCTACGAGCAGTACTTC	CASSLGELAGGYEQYF
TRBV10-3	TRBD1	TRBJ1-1	TGTGCCATCAGTGGGGACAGGGAGAACACTGAAGCTTTCTTT	CAISGDRENTEAFF
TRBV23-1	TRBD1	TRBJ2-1	TGCGCCAGCAGTTCGCCGGGACAGGGGGCGAATGAGCAGTTCTTC	CASSSPGQGANEQFF
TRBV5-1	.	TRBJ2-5	TGCGCCAGCAGCTCAGGTGTTGGTGGCAGGGAGACCCAGTACTTC	CASSSGVGGRETQYF
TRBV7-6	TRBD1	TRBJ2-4	TGTGCCAGCAGCTTGCGGACAGGCGGGTTGAACATTCAGTACTTC	CASSLRTGGLNIQYF
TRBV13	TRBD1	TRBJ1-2	TGTGCCAGCAGCTTGCCCGACAGGGGGCACTATGGCTACACCTTC	CASSLPDRGHYGYTF
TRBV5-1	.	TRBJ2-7	TGCGCCAGCAGCTTGGCTCCGGTCTCCTACGAGCAGTACTTC	CASSLAPVSYEQYF
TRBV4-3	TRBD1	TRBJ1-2	TGCGCCAGCAGCCCTGGACAGGGCTATGGCTACACCTTC	CASSPGQGYGYTF
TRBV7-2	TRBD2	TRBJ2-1	TGTGCCAGCAGCTTAGCCGGCGGGGGAGCCTACAATGAGCAGTTCTTC	CASSLAGGGAYNEQFF
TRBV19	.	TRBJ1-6	TGTGCCAGTAAGGGGATTGGTAATTCACCCCTCCACTTT	CASKGIGNSPLHF
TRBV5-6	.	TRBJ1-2	TGTGCCAGCAGCTTGGATAGGAGGCTGGGAGCTAACTATGGCTACACCTTC	CASSLDRRLGANYGYTF
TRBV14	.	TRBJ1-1	TGTGCCAGCAGCCCAAATGGGGGCCTACGTGAAGCTTTCTTT	CASSPNGGLREAFF
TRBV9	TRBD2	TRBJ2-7	TGTGCCAGCAGCCCGGGGGGGGACGAGCAGTACTTC	CASSPGGDEQYF
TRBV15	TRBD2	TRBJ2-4	TGTGCCACCAGCAGGGTTAGCGGGGGGCGCTATATCGGCATTCAGTACTTC	CATSRVSGGRYIGIQYF
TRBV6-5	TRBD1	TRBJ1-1	TGTGCCAGCAGCTCGCCCAGCCAGGGGGGCACTGAAGCTTTCTTT	CASSSPSQGGTEAFF
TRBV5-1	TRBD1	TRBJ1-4	TGCGCCAGCACCCCGACAGGGGCCAGTGAAAAACTGTTTTTT	CASTPTGASEKLFF
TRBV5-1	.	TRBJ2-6	TGCGCCAGCAGCTTGGACGGCTCTGGGGCCAACGTCCTGACTTTC	CASSLDGSGANVLTF
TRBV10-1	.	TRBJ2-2	TGCGCCAGCAGTGGGCTAGCAGGGGCCGGGGAGCTGTTTTTT	CASSGLAGAGELFF
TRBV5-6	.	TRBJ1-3	TGTGCCAGCAGGATTCAGGGCCTCTCTGGAAACACCATATATTTT	CASRIQGLSGNTIYF
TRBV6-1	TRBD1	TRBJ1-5	TGTGCCAGCAGTGGGACAGGGGGCGGACAGCCCCAGCATTTT	CASSGTGGGQPQHF
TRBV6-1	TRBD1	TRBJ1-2	TGTGCCACCCTTGGGACAGTATCTAACTATGGCTACACCTTC	CATLGTVSNYGYTF
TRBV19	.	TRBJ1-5	TGTGCCAGTAGCCCCCTAGGGCAGGGAACCAAGCCCCAGCATTTT	CASSPLGQGTKPQHF
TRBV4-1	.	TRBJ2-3	TGCGCCAGCAGCCAAGATTGGCTAGCTAGCACAGATACGCAGTATTTT	CASSQDWLASTDTQYF
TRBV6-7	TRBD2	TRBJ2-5	TGTGCCAGCAGTTACTCGAAGAGGCGGGGGCAAGAGACCCAGTACTTC	CASSYSKRRGQETQYF
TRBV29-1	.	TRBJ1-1	TGCAGCGTCGCTAGACCCGGGATGGGCACTGAAGCTTTCTTT	CSVARPGMGTEAFF
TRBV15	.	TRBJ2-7	TGTGCCACCAGCAGAGGTTTACTTTACGAGCAGTACTTC	CATSRGLLYEQYF
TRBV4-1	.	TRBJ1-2	TGCGCCAGCAGCCAAGAGGTAACAGCCTACTATGGCTACACCTTC	CASSQEVTAYYGYTF
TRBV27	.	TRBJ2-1	TGTGCCAGCATACGTCGGGGCTCCTACAATGAGCAGTTCTTC	CASIRRGSYNEQFF
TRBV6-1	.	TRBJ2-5	TGTGCCAGCAGTGAAGCGCCTTGGGCCGCGCGGACCCAGTACTTC	CASSEAPWAARTQYF
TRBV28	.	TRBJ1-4	TGTGCCAGCAGTTTAGTTACAGGGTCGACTGAAAAACTGTTTTTT	CASSLVTGSTEKLFF
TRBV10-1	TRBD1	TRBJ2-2	TGCGCCAGCAGTGAGCCTGAAGCCGGGACAGATCGACCCACCGGGGAGCTGTTTTTT	CASSEPEAGTDRPTGELFF